Given below is one TCR beta chain in context. The table lists this clone with a few counts. The antigen this receptor binds is unknown. No quality values exist for individual bases; no much larger clone is one base distant. This specimen belongs to a study of cytomegalovirus exposure and HLA in healthy donors (dated by TCRdb to about 2017). In terms of the full investigation: An earlier analysis of several hundred of the donors reported approximately 290 Gb of sequence data and roughly 100 million unique TCR beta sequences from about 179 million T cells. An early release that covered about 600 HLA-typed donors contained around 300 gigabases of sequencing data and 85 million to 100 million unique TCR sequences. The genetic ancestry cluster associated with self-reported Caucasian donors included 70% to 85% of the 350 to 500 genotyped donors. The study aimed to test whether signatures of past pathogen exposure could be identified by cataloging public T cell receptors. The T cell repertoires of about 700 subjects were profiled by immunosequencing and related to cytomegalovirus serostatus. A separate validation cohort of approximately 120 different subjects was used in addition to the 666-subject first cohort. High-throughput TCR immunosequencing, statistical association of individual TCRs with disease status, and machine learning were combined to predict cytomegalovirus infection status. In a later analysis, previously published TCR beta repertoires from some 640 donors were re-analyzed and high-resolution HLA genotyping was added so that TCR occurrence patterns could be studied. The later analysis used no new phenotypic data to find candidate immune exposures, relying instead on TCR beta sequences and their occurrence across donors. To decide whether each TCR beta V gene segment behaved as functional or pseudogenic, an earlier analysis of fewer than 750 of the donors relied on high-throughput TCR beta sequencing. Alongside the repertoire data, information on donor age, sex, ethnicity and CMV serostatus was compiled. A later genetic analysis took genome-wide SNP genotypes for about three fifths of the roughly 670 donors and used that subset as a discovery cohort. All discovery cohort repertoires had been generated using a single sequencing platform. Class I and class II HLA loci were covered by the typing at four-digit resolution. The number of donors typed differed by locus, with roughly 620-630 for A, B, C, DRB1 and DQB1, more than 500 for DQA1, over 600 for DPA1, and some 440 for DPB1. Roughly 5 DR-DQ haplotypes were handled as single units for association and clustering because linkage in the cohort was strong. Across 300 to 400 genotyped donors of the cohort, an average of approximately 240,000 unique TCR beta nucleotide sequences per donor were sequenced, and approximately 17% of those sequences were non-productive. General study outcomes and caveats: A later analysis found that HLA-associated TCR beta chains were more clonally expanded and had lower generation probabilities than equally common non-associated chains. Correlated functional status among segregating V segments might be attributable to linkage disequilibrium, but an unknown experimental factor could not be ruled out. The sequencing pipeline was judged likely to have produced a cluster of highly shared sequence variants as a technical artifact. The cohort was sequenced for TCR beta chains only, and without alpha or paired-chain data the features that could be detected were limited. A later genetic analysis associated a missense DCLRE1C variant with V-gene and J-gene trimming of TCR beta chains, and an independent cohort replicated the association. Cytomegalovirus status was reported to be diagnosed by the classifier with high specificity and sensitivity in both the original and validation cohorts. Immune exposure information for the cohort was limited to CMV serostatus. In a later analysis, the rate of TCR association differed among HLA loci, with DRB1 alleles having the most associated TCRs and HLA-C alleles having the fewest. In the study, 150 to 200 TCR beta chains were listed as associated with cytomegalovirus. The presence/absence analyses assumed that sequencing depth was roughly uniform across donors, and that assumption may not be true. In an earlier analysis of more than 500 of the donors, most TCR beta V segments appeared in productive rearrangements about 90% or about 30% of the time, broadly matching IMGT annotations. Across donors, most TCR sequences were observed very rarely, whereas some public TCRs were present in many individuals. In a later analysis, several top co-occurrence clusters were reported to appear linked to parvovirus B19, influenza, CMV and Epstein-Barr virus. HLA typing was unavailable for some donors at each locus, so association tests used only the typed subset. In a later genetic analysis, fewer N-insertions in productive TCRs were reported among donors in an Asian-associated ancestry cluster than the approximately 710-donor mean. Because the 87-base-pair reads could not distinguish some IMGT-functional V segments, including TRBV6-2 and TRBV6-3, those segments were excluded. A later analysis found that most CMV-associated TCR beta chains appeared HLA-restricted, with HLA associations seemingly driven largely by CMV exposure. Because counts were too low, about 15 rarely observed V segments, including chromosome 9 orphons, were left out of the earlier analysis of several hundred of the donors. When HLA alleles, especially DR and DQ, strongly co-occurred, attributing TCR associations to individual alleles was difficult. A further reported finding was that TCR beta sequences accurately predicted the HLA-A and HLA-B alleles for most subjects in the first cohort. In vitro tests confirmed that a few of the cytomegalovirus-associated TCR beta chains recognize cytomegalovirus antigens. Specific HLA alleles were associated with more than 15,000 TCR beta sequences at a false discovery rate of 0.05 in a later analysis. According to the authors, the approach could potentially be generalized to other disease states and immunological phenotypes.

V lost 5 bases and J lost 6 bases; the stretch between them is 13 bases long. The CDR3, from cysteine to phenylalanine, totals 14 residues. Only the CDR3 DNA stays, 42 bases, in frame from base 1. CDR1 and CDR2, looked up from the germline V gene, are MRHNA and SNTAGT. In total, approximately 610 healthy bone marrow donors made up the cohort. At the time of sampling, every cohort member was nominally healthy, though immune exposures that went unrecorded were likely present. The donor tested CMV seronegative and was one of the 352 seronegative cohort members. Each donor provided a peripheral blood sample, and peripheral blood mononuclear cells were used for TCR beta sequencing. The Qiagen DNeasy Blood Extraction Kit was used to extract genomic DNA from the blood cell samples. Preparation of the library involved the immunoSEQ multiplex PCR assay. The multiplex PCR relied on a mix of 60 forward primers for TCR Vbeta segments and 13 reverse primers for TCR Jbeta segments. The CDR3 region of rearranged TCR beta genes was amplified from genomic DNA with a multiplex PCR assay. On the Illumina HiSeq System, the amplified TCR beta libraries were sequenced as 87-base-pair reads. The paper's processing steps were these. In a later analysis, 70 million to 95 million unique TCR beta chains were counted across the roughly 700 repertoires, and roughly 9.9 million of these chains were shared by at least two donors. A nearest-neighbor algorithm error-corrected the raw reads and collapsed the reads into unique sequences, merging closely related sequences to remove PCR and sequencing errors. To assign V, D and J gene segments, CDR3 sequences were aligned to IMGT reference sequences. For a sequence to be retained, a match of at least six nucleotides was required to both a V gene segment and a J gene segment. Rearrangements were called productive when the CDR3 lacked stop codons and stayed in frame with V and J; all others were non-productive. Following IMGT convention, CDR3 was defined as the stretch from the second conserved V-encoded cysteine to the conserved J-encoded phenylalanine. The earlier analysis of about 610 of the donors excluded any sequence lacking an unambiguous match to a single V gene segment. An earlier analysis of just under 600 of the donors called V segments functional above 56.7% productive rearrangements and segregating when the between-donor standard deviation exceeded 5%. A statistical classification framework was built for diagnosing cytomegalovirus status from the catalog of TCR beta chain sequences. In a later analysis, V and J genes were assigned by comparing TCR nucleotide sequences against IMGT/GENE-DB human TR gene sequences. Using the TCRdist pipeline, a later analysis assigned CDR3 sequences along with most-parsimonious VDJ recombination scenarios. In a later analysis, every TCR beta chain was defined by the combination of its CDR3 amino acid sequence and its V-gene family, and reads without a unique V-gene family were dropped. In a later analysis, around 650 highly shared, low-generation-probability nucleotide sequences were removed to address suspected cross-contamination and a sequencing artifact. A later analysis calculated a clonal expansion index for each public chain from normalized within-repertoire ranks of inferred template counts. Generation probabilities in a later analysis came from a VDJ recombination model fitted to out-of-frame rearrangements, and those results were checked against IGoR. In a later analysis, TCR-TCR, TCR-HLA and TCR-CMV co-occurrence was scored with hypergeometric tests, and a repertoire-size bias correction was applied to TCR pairs. A later analysis estimated false discovery rates by permuting HLA or CMV assignments 20 times. A later analysis grouped co-occurring TCRs with DBSCAN, adding TCRdist sequence similarity when clustering within HLA-allele-positive subsets. Co-occurrence clustering excluded repertoires with fewer than 30,000 or more than 120,000 public chains, plus five with anomalous nucleotide sharing. The table comes from immuneACCESS by way of TCRdb, which keeps in-frame sequences with V and J called. Part of the clones is missing from these tables; in studies checked, under half for an unresolved V gene and the rest for unknown reasons. From that table come the V and J calls and clone size; the DNA was used to work out D and trimming. In all, the sample holds roughly 130,000 clones, and 80% of those were seen once. The top ten clonotypes cover over 2.5% of the sample.

The TCR was taken from a male donor in good health and CMV-seronegative. What was sequenced was PBMCs. This receptor chain uses TRBV6-4 and TRBJ2-2; possibly the D gene is TRBD2, per 6 matching bases. The bases are TGTGCCAGCAGTCCCATGAGCGGGTCCGGGGAGCTGTTTTTT. The translation is CASSPMSGSGELFF.